This entry features one TCR beta chain sequence. The data stem from a study of T-cell memory formation after mild COVID-19. The overall study: Most TCR clusters belonged to a single donor.

V lost 4 bases and J lost 7; bases outside the gene matches: 12. The CDR3 length is 16 residues. Looked up from germline, CDR1 is SGHNT and CDR2 is YENEEA. TCRdb ran MiXCR on the 5' RACE reads and lists one entry per CDR3 protein. This repertoire shows about 540,000 distinct CDR3 sequences, over 20% found once; its top ten account for approximately 12%. The V and J genes are TRBV11-3 and TRBJ2-1, with 8 bases matching TRBD2. The sequence derives from an adult woman who had mild COVID-19 (a few samples of this study predate the infection). Cell type and time point are not known. The sequenced sample consisted of PBMCs or a T cell subset sorted from them (not recorded which). This CDR3 is CASSSGGRPPANEQFF. The CDR3 nucleotides are TGTGCCAGCAGCTCGGGGGGGCGGCCGCCGGCGAATGAGCAGTTCTTC.